This TCR beta chain was sequenced for a study of T cell repertoires in cytomegalovirus infection. Study-wide background: From public TCR beta signatures came an indication of both CMV infection and matching HLA type.

After removal of 5 bases from V and 7 bases from J, the junction contained 7 bases not matched to a gene. Germline V gene lookup returns CDR1 LNHDA and CDR2 SQIVND (reference sequence). CDR3 length: 15 amino acids. This clonotype was counted ten times or more. The antigen is not known. TCRdb reprocessed the reads with MiXCR, giving one entry per CDR3 protein. The sample consists of fewer than 550,000 distinct CDR3 sequences, approximately 15% of them appearing once. Findings and limits, study-wide: Clonotype analysis showed dominance of the ex vivo response by HLA-C-restricted CMV-specific TCR beta clonotypes. CMV carriers with the relevant HLA were identified by cumulative public TCR beta family frequency.

The receptor's source is a human donor in good health (CMV status not recorded). Some clones in this sample may be carry-over from other donors' samples. The sample taken for sequencing was CD8+ T cells from PBMCs. This rearrangement joins TRBV19 to TRBJ2-1, with 11 bases aligning to TRBD2. The chain's CDR3 is CASSPTSGSINEQFF. The CDR3 nucleotides read TGTGCCAGTAGTCCCACTAGCGGGAGTATTAATGAGCAGTTCTTC.